This is a list of T cell receptor beta chains from one sample in a study of blood T cell repertoires in COVID-19. The method was immunoSEQ multiplex PCR; TCRdb's version includes in-frame clones alone and lacks a portion of them. This table has about 220,000 clones, around 83% appearing once. Sequences were obtained from peripheral blood. The origin of the receptors is a woman in her sixties or seventies with COVID-19, enrolled during active disease. Both conserved end residues are part of each CDR3. The D gene is left open where the match is weak. Clone size appears in some rows only: once, few, many, or a class for an expanded clone.

>TRBV24-1|.|TRBD2|TRBJ2-3
CATRPGTSGSTDTQYF
TGTGCCACCAGACCCGGGACTAGCGGGTCCACAGATACGCAGTATTTT
>TRBV4-2|.|TRBD1|TRBJ1-2
CASSPSGDRPNYGYTF
TGTGCCAGCAGCCCTTCTGGGGACAGGCCGAACTATGGCTACACCTTC
>TRBV5-4|.|TRBD2|TRBJ2-1
CASSLGLAGVRHNEQFF
TGTGCCAGCAGCTTAGGACTAGCGGGAGTGAGGCACAATGAGCAGTTCTTC
>TRBV15|.|TRBD1|TRBJ1-2
CATSRGTNPGGSYGYTF
TGTGCCACCAGCAGAGGTACAAATCCAGGGGGGTCCTATGGCTACACCTTC
>TRBV7-3|.|.|TRBJ2-1
CASSPKTGANEQFF
TGTGCCAGCAGCCCTAAGACAGGTGCTAATGAGCAGTTCTTC
>TRBV24-1|.|.|TRBJ1-6
CATSDFRGYNSPLHF
TGTGCCACCAGTGATTTTAGGGGGTATAATTCACCCCTCCACTTT
>TRBV7-8|.|.|TRBJ1-5
CASSRGMGARDQPQHF
TGTGCCAGCAGCCGAGGCATGGGGGCTCGGGATCAGCCCCAGCATTTT
>TRBV7-9|many|TRBD1|TRBJ1-1
CASSSRGTANTEAFF
TGTGCCAGCAGCTCTCGAGGGACAGCAAACACTGAAGCTTTCTTT
>TRBV6-2/TRBV6-3|.|TRBD1|TRBJ1-1
CASSRTGGFTEAFF
TGTGCCAGCAGTCGGACAGGGGGCTTTACTGAAGCTTTCTTT
>TRBV7-2|.|.|TRBJ2-2
CASSFQRLNTGELFF
TGTGCCAGCAGCTTCCAGCGGCTGAACACCGGGGAGCTGTTTTTT
>TRBV27|once|TRBD1|TRBJ1-6
CASSIGTGYSPLHF
TGTGCCAGCAGTATCGGGACAGGGTATTCACCCCTCCACTTT
>TRBV29-1|once|.|TRBJ1-2
CSVAGGNWVYGYTF
TGCAGCGTTGCCGGGGGAAACTGGGTCTATGGCTACACCTTC
>TRBV5-4|few|.|TRBJ2-1
CASSLLPSLEQFF
TGTGCCAGCAGTCTCCTCCCTAGTCTTGAGCAGTTCTTC
>TRBV10-3|.|TRBD1|TRBJ2-1
CAISESGQGTYNEQFF
TGTGCCATCAGTGAGTCGGGACAGGGAACCTACAATGAGCAGTTCTTC
>TRBV11-2|.|.|TRBJ2-7
CASSRTLAGIVSYEQYF
TGTGCCAGCAGCCGCACGCTGGCGGGTATTGTCTCCTACGAGCAGTACTTC
>TRBV28|once|TRBD1|TRBJ1-4
CASSYSGQGADEKLFF
TGTGCCAGCAGTTATTCGGGACAGGGGGCCGATGAAAAACTGTTTTTT
>TRBV7-9|.|.|TRBJ1-2
CASSPQPHYGYTF
TGTGCCAGCAGCCCACAACCCCACTATGGCTACACCTTC
>TRBV2|.|TRBD2|TRBJ2-1
CASETSGSSYNEQFF
TGTGCCAGCGAGACTAGCGGGAGCTCCTACAATGAGCAGTTCTTC
>TRBV5-4|.|.|TRBJ1-2
CASSLKGVYYGYTF
TGTGCCAGCAGCTTGAAAGGGGTGTATTATGGCTACACCTTC
>TRBV29-1|.|TRBD1|TRBJ1-1
CSVAGQANTEAFF
TGCAGCGTCGCAGGACAGGCGAACACTGAAGCTTTCTTT
>TRBV9|.|.|TRBJ2-1
CASSVKDRQFREQFF
TGTGCCAGCAGCGTAAAGGACAGACAGTTCCGGGAGCAGTTCTTC
>TRBV9|.|.|TRBJ1-5
CASSVSSSNQPQHF
TGTGCCAGCAGCGTATCGTCTAGCAATCAGCCCCAGCATTTT
>TRBV28|.|.|TRBJ2-6
CASHPGASGANVLTF
TGTGCCAGCCACCCTGGGGCCTCAGGGGCCAACGTCCTGACTTTC
>TRBV7-2|.|TRBD1|TRBJ1-5
CASSPAGTGGYQPQHF
TGTGCCAGCAGCCCAGCCGGGACAGGGGGCTATCAGCCCCAGCATTTT
>TRBV7-2|.|TRBD2|TRBJ2-3
CASSLASGRPDTQYF
TGTGCCAGCAGCTTAGCTAGCGGGAGGCCCGATACGCAGTATTTT
>TRBV10-3|.|TRBD1|TRBJ2-4
CAIRAGTGGVNIQYF
TGTGCCATCAGAGCCGGGACAGGGGGCGTAAACATTCAGTACTTC
>TRBV5-1|.|TRBD1|TRBJ1-4
CASSSGQALTNEKLFF
TGCGCCAGCAGCTCCGGACAGGCTCTGACTAATGAAAAACTGTTTTTT
>TRBV18|.|TRBD1|TRBJ1-5
CASSPDRGTNQPQHF
TGTGCCAGCTCACCGGACAGGGGGACTAATCAGCCCCAGCATTTT
>TRBV7-8|.|.|TRBJ2-1
CASSLGTGPPGFF
TGTGCCAGCAGCCTAGGTACGGGCCCTCCGGGATTCTTC
>TRBV19|.|.|TRBJ1-5
CASSMVQIWQPQHF
TGTGCCAGTAGTATGGTTCAGATATGGCAGCCCCAGCATTTT
>TRBV6-5|.|.|TRBJ1-1
CASSSGGMLNTEAFF
TGTGCCAGCAGTAGTGGGGGGATGCTGAACACTGAAGCTTTCTTT
>TRBV7-2|.|.|TRBJ2-7
CASSLGGGKGYEQYF
TGTGCCAGCAGCTTAGGAGGCGGGAAAGGTTACGAGCAGTACTTC
>TRBV7-6|.|.|TRBJ2-2
CASSRRLGTNTGELFF
TGTGCCAGCAGCCGTCGTCTTGGCACGAACACCGGGGAGCTGTTTTTT
>TRBV28|.|.|TRBJ2-1
CASQVRRGQNNEQFF
TGTGCCAGCCAAGTTAGGCGGGGGCAGAACAATGAGCAGTTCTTC
>TRBV19|.|TRBD1|TRBJ1-5
CASSERDRELYQPQHF
TGTGCCAGTAGCGAAAGAGACAGGGAGCTTTATCAGCCCCAGCATTTT